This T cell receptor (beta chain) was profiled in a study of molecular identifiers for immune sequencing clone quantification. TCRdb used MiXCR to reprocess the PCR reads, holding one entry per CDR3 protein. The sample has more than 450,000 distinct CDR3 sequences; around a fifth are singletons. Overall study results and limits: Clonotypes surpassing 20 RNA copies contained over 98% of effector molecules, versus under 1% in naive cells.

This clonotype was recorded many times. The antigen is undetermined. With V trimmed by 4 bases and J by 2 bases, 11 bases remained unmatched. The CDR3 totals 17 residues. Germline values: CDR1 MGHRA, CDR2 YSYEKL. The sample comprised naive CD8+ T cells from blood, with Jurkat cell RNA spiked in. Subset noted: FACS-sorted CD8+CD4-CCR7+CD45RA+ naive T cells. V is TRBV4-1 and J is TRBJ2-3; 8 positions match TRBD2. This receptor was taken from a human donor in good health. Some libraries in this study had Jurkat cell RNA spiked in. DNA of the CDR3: TGCGCCAGCAGCCCCTATGGCGGACTAGCCGCCACAGATACGCAGTATTTT. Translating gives CASSPYGGLAATDTQYF.